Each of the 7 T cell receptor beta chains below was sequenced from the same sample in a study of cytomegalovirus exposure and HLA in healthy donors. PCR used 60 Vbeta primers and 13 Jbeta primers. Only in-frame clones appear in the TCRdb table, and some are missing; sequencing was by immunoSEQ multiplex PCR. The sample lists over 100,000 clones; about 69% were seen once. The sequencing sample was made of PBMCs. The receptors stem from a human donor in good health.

CDR3 in amino acids: CASVGLGPYEQYF. The CDR3 nucleotides are TGTGCCAGCGTCGGATTGGGGCCGTACGAGCAGTACTTC. The rearrangement links TRBV7-9 to TRBJ2-7; maybe TRBD1 (5 bases). CDR3 length equals 13 residues. Germline values: CDR1 SEHNR, CDR2 FQNEAQ (reference sequence). V was shortened by 8 bases and J by 4 bases, with 15 bases between the two germline ends.

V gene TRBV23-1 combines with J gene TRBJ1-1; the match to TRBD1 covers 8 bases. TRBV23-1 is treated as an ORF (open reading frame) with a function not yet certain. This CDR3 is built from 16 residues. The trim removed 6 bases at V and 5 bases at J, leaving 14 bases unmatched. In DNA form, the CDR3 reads TGCGCCAGCAGAAACGCCTTCAGGGGGCGCCGGACTGAAGCTTTCTTT. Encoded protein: CASRNAFRGRRTEAFF.

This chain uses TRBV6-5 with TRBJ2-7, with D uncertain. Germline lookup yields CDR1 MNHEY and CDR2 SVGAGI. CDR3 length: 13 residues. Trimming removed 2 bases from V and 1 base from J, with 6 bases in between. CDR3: CASSYGFSYEQYF. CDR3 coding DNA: TGTGCCAGCAGTTACGGCTTTTCCTACGAGCAGTACTTC.

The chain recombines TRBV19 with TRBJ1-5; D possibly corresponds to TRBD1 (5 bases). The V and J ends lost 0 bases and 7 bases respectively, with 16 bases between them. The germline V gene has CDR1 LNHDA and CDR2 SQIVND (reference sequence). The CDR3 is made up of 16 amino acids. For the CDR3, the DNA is TGTGCCAGTAGTATAGATCGGGGGGGTGGTTTGCAGCCCCAGCATTTT. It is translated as CASSIDRGGGLQPQHF.

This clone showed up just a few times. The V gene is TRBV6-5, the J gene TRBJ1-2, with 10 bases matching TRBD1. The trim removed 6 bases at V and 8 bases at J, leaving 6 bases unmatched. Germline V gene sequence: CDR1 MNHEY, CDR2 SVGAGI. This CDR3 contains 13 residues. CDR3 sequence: CASRRQGAEGYTF. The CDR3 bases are TGTGCCAGCAGACGACAGGGGGCGGAAGGCTACACCTTC.

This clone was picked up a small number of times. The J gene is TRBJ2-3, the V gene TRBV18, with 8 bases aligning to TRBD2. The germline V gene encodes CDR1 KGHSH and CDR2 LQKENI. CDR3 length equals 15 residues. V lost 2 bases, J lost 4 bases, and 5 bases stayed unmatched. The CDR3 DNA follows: TGTGCCAGCTCACCAGGGACTAGACAGGCAGATACGCAGTATTTT. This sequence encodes CASSPGTRQADTQYF. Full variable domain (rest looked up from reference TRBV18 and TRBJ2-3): NAGVMQNPRHLVRRRGQEARLRCSPMKGHSHVYWYRQLPEEGLKFMVYLQKENIIDESGMPKERFSAEFPKEGPSILRIQQVVRGDSAAYFCASSPGTRQADTQYFGPGTRLTVL.

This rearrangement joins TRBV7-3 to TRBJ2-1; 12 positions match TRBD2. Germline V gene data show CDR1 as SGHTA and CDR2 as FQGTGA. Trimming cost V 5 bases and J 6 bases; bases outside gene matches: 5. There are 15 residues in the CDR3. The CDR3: CASSALAGGGNEQFF. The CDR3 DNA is TGTGCCAGCAGCGCTCTAGCGGGAGGGGGCAATGAGCAGTTCTTC.